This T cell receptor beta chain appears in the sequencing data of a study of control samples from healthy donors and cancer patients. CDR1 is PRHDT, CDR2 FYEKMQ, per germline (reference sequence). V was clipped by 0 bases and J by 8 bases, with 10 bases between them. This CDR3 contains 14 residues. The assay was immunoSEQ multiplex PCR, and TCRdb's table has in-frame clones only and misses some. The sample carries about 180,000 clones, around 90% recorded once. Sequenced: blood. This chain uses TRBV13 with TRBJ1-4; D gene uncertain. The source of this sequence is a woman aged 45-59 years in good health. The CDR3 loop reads CASSLGQVGEKLFF. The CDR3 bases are TGTGCCAGCAGCTTAGGCCAAGTCGGGGAAAAACTGTTTTTT.